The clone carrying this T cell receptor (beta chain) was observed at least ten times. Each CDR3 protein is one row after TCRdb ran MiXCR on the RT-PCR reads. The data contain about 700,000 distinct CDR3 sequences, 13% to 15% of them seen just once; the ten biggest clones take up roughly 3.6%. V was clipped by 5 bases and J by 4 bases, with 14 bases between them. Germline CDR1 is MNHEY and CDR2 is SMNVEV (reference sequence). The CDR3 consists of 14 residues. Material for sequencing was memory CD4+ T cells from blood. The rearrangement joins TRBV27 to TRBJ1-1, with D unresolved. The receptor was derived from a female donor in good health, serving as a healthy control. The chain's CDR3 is CASSVYSKFTEAFF. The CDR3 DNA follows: TGTGCCAGCAGTGTTTACAGTAAATTCACTGAAGCTTTCTTT.